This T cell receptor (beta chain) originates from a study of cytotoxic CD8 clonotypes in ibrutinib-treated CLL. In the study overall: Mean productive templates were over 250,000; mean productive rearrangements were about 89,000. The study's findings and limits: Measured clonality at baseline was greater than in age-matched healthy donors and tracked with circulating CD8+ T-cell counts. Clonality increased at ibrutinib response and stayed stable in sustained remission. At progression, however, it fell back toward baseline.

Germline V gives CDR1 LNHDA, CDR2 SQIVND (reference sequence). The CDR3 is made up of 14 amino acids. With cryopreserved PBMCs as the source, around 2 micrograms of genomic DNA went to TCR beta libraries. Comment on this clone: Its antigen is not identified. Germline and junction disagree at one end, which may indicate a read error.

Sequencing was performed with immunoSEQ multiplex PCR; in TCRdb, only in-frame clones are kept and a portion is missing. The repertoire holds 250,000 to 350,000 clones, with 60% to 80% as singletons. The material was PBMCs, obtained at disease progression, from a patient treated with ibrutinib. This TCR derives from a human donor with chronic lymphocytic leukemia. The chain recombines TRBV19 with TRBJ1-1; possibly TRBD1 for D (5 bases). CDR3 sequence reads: CASSRQTSDTETFF. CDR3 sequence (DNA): TGTGCCAGTAGTCGACAGACCTCAGACACTGAAACTTTCTTT. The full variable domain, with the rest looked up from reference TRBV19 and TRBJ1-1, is DGGITQSPKYLFRKEGQNVTLSCEQNLNHDAMYWYRQDPGQGLRLIYYSQIVNDFQKGDIAEGYSVSREKKESFPLTVTSAQKNPTAFYLCASSRQTSDTETFFGQGTRLTVV.